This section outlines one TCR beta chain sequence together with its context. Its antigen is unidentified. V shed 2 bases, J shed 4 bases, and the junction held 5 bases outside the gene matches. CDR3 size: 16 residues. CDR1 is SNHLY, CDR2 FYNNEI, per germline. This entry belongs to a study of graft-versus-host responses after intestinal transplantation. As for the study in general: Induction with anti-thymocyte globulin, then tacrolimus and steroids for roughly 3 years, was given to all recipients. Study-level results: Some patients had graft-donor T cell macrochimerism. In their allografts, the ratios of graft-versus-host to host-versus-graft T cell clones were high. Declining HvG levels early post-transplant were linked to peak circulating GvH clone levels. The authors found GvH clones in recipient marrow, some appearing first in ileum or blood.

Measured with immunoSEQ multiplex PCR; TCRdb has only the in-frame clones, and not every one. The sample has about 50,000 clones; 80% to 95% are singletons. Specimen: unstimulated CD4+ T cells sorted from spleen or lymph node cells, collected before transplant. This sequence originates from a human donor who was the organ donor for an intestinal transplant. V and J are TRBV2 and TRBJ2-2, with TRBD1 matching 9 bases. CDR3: CASSETGGSSTGELFF. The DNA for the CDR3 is TGTGCCAGCAGTGAAACAGGGGGCAGTAGCACCGGGGAGCTGTTTTTT.